Reported below is one T cell receptor (beta chain). No antigen is known for it. For 10 days, roughly 9.4 x 10^4 sorted CD4+ cells grew with T cell-depleted PBMCs and CEF. This specimen belongs to a study of CD4 T cells in relation to SARS-CoV-2 and coronaviruses. Method: immunoSEQ multiplex PCR; TCRdb's copy keeps in-frame clones and lacks some. Of roughly 45,000 clones in the sample, around 79% are singletons; the top ten hold more than 1.4%. The V gene lost 3 bases and the J gene lost 0 bases, with 18 bases spanning the gap. Germline CDR1 and CDR2: SQVTM and ANQGSEA. This CDR3 contains 16 residues. The sequence derives from an adult with COVID-19. Sequencing used naive CD4+ T cells from PBMCs, cultured in vitro. Documented subset: naive CD4+ T cells isolated by negative enrichment. The genes are TRBV29-1 and TRBJ2-7; D unresolved. The DNA for the CDR3 is TGCAGCGTTGATAAAAGTTTGGCAGGCTCCTCCTACGAGCAGTACTTC. It specifies CSVDKSLAGSSYEQYF.